One T cell receptor beta chain is described in this entry. Antigen: not known. The sample holds other DNA sequences that translate to the same CDR3. The data stem from a study of shared clonotypes between healthy human individuals. Germline loops: CDR1 SGHDT, CDR2 YYEEEE. After removal of 1 base from V and 1 base from J, the junction contained 3 bases not matched to a gene. The length of the CDR3 is 16 residues. Study-wide results and limits: A reduction in generation probabilities was seen for non-shared clonotypes relative to those shared by all four donors. Sample collection involved blood only; tissue repertoires are likely different.

TCRdb's copy holds only in-frame clones and misses some; the assay was immunoSEQ multiplex PCR. Found here are some 240,000 clones, 60% to 70% of them singletons; the top ten hold approximately 10%. The source material was memory CD4+ T cells sorted from blood. Subset specified: CD45RA-negative fraction. The receptor was derived from a man aged 25-45 years in good health. This sequence joins TRBV5-6 and TRBJ2-3; 10 bases match TRBD2. CDR3 loop: CASSLRLAGGTDTQYF. The CDR3 nucleotides read TGTGCCAGCAGCTTGCGGCTAGCGGGGGGCACAGATACGCAGTATTTT.